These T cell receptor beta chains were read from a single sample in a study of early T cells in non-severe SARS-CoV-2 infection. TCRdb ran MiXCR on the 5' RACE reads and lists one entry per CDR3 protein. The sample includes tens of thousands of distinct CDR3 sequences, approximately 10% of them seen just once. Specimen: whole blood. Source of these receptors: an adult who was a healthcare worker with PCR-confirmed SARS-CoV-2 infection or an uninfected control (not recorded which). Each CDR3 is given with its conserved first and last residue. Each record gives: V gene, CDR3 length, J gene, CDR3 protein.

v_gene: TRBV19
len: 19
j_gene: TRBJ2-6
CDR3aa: CASSSLPGRMGSGANVLTF

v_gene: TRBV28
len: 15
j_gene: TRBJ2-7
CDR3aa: CASSPHGTSYYEQYF

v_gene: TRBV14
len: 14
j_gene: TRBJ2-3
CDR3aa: CANSQDRSADTQYF

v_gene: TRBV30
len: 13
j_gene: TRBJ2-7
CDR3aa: CAWSPRGAYEQYF

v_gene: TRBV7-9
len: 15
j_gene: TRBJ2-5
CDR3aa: CASSPAGQIQETQYF

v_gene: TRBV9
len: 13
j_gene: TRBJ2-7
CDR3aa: CASRGQGSYEQYF

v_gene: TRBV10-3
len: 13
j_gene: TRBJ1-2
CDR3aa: CAISDAGDDGYTF

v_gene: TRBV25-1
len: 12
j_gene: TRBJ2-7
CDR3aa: CAGKEGSYEQYF

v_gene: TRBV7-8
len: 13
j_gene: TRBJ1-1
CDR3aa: CASSFDRVTEAFF

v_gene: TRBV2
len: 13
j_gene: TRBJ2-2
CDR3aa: CASTTVNTGELFF

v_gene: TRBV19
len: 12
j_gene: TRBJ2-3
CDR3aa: CASSIVADTQYF

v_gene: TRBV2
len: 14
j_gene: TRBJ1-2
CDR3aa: CASRKGQGTYGYTF

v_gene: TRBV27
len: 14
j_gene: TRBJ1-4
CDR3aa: CASSNEGFNEKLFF

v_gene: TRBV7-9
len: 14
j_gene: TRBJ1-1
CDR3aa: CASSYRGGGTEAFF

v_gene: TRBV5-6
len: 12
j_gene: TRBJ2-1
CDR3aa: CASSLNLYEQFF

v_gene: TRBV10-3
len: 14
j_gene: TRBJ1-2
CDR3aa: CASTLGQGGYGYTF

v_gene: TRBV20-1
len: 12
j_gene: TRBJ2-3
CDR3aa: CSARGATDTQYF

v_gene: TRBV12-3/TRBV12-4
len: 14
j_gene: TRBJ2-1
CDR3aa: CASSPVGSYNEQFF

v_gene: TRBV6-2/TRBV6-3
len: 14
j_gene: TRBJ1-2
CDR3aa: CASSYRGHGDGYTF

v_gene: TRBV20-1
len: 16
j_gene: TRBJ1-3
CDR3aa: CSARVTQGKDSNTIYF

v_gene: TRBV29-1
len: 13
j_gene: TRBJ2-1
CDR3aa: CSVAQGVGFEQFF

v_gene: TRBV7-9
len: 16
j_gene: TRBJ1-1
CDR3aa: CASTKSGGFGNTEAFF

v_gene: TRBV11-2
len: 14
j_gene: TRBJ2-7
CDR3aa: CASSLDHSSYEQYF

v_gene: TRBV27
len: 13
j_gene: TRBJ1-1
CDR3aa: CASSLRRMAEAFF

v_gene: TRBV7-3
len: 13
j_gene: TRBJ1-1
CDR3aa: CASSRDSNTEAFF

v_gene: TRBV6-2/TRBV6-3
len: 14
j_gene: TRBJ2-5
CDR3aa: CASTIRTGGETQYF

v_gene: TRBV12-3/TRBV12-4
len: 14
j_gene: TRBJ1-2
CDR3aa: CASTLDRVLYGYTF

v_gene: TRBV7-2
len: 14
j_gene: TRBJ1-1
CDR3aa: CASSLGRGGTEAFF

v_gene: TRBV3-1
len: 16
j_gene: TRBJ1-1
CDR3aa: CASNPGDRGGYTEAFF

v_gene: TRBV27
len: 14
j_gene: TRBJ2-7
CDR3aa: CASRGTGRVYEQYF

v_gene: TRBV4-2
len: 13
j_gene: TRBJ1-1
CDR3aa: CASSQDGGGEAFF

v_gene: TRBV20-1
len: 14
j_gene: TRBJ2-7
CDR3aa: CSARDRVSDSEQYF

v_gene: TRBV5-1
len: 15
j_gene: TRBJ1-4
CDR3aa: CASSLRPGDAEKLFF

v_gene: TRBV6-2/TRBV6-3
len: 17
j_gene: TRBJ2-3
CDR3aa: CASSYLLGRPNTDTQYF

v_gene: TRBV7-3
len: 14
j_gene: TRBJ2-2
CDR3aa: CASSLLGFNGELFF

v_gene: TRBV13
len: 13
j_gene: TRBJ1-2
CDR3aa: CASSLEGESGYTF

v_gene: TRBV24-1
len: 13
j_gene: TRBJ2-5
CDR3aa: CATRGVERETQYF

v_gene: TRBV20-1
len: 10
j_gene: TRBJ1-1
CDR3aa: CSVRGTEAFF

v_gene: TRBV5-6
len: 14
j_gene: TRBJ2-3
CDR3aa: CASSLKGAADTQYF

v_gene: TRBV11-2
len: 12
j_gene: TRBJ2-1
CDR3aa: CASSRPGLAGGF